The 26 T cell receptor beta chains below all came from one sample that was sequenced in a study of human T cells and chemical hapten exposure. TCRdb redid the calling of the RACE reads with MiXCR, one entry per CDR3 protein. The table has over 85,000 distinct CDR3 sequences, approximately 8.6% seen once. The time point is: patch test 2, 6 weeks after DPC sensitization. Specified treatment: therapeutic diphenylcyclopropenone sensitization with weekly scalp DPC. Sample: whole blood, taken in connection with sensitization to the hapten diphenylcyclopropenone (DPC). These receptors were obtained from a woman aged 35 to 49 with alopecia areata. Some clones in this sample may be carry-over from other donors' samples.

Ten or more counts support this clonotype. The chain links TRBV20-1 to TRBJ2-1, with D possibly matching TRBD1 (6 bases). Germline CDR1 reads DFQATT; CDR2 reads SNEGSKA (reference sequence). Trimming removed 4 bases at V and 6 bases at J, with 10 bases between. The CDR3 has 12 amino acids. The CDR3 sequence is CSATKQGNEQFF. The DNA of the CDR3 is TGCAGTGCTACTAAACAGGGCAATGAGCAGTTCTTC.

This clonotype was counted a few times. CDR3 protein: CSAIITKAYNEQFF. For the CDR3, the DNA is TGCAGTGCTATAATCACTAAGGCCTACAATGAGCAGTTCTTC. This sequence joins TRBV20-1 and TRBJ2-1; D unclear. The germline gives CDR1 DFQATT, CDR2 SNEGSKA (reference sequence). The CDR3 spans 14 residues. The V gene lost 4 bases and the J gene lost 2 bases, with 12 bases spanning the gap.

This clonotype has more than one count but fewer than ten. The V call is TRBV4-2, the J call TRBJ2-2; D is unresolved. The CDR3 covers 16 residues. V shed 0 bases and J shed 6 bases, with 14 bases lying between them. Germline CDR1 reads LGHNA; CDR2 reads YNFKEQ. For the CDR3, the DNA is TGTGCCAGCAGCCAAGATTCCGGTAGAAGCTCCGGGGAGCTGTTTTTT. It codes for CASSQDSGRSSGELFF.

This clonotype was seen a few times. This sequence joins TRBV4-3 and TRBJ1-6; D perhaps matches TRBD1 (5 bases). V lost 3 bases and J 5 bases, leaving 11 bases between the germline ends. The CDR3 spans 15 residues. CDR1 is LGHNA and CDR2 is YSLEER in the germline V gene. This CDR3 reads CASSQQQENNSPLHF. DNA for the CDR3: TGCGCCAGCAGCCAGCAACAGGAGAATAATTCACCCCTCCACTTT.

This clonotype was seen at least ten times. The gene calls are TRBV6-2 or TRBV6-3 and TRBJ2-2; D gene unclear. V gave up 8 bases and J gave up 2 bases, with 9 bases separating them. Germline CDR1 reads MNHEY; CDR2 reads SVGEGT. This CDR3 comprises 13 residues. DNA of the CDR3: TGTGCCAGCGGGGTGGGCAACACCGGGGAGCTGTTTTTT. This encodes CASGVGNTGELFF.

The chain links TRBV6-1 to TRBJ2-1; TRBD2 matches at 8 bases. CDR1 and CDR2 from the germline V gene are MNHNS and SASEGT. Trimming removed 1 base from V and 9 bases from J; junction bases left unmatched: 8. The length of the CDR3 is 15 residues. CDR3 protein: CASSEVGLAIPEQFF. As DNA, the CDR3 is TGTGCCAGCAGTGAAGTAGGACTAGCTATCCCTGAGCAGTTCTTC.

This clonotype occurred a few times. The chain couples TRBV7-9 to TRBJ1-2; possibly TRBD1 for D (6 bases). Germline-derived CDR1 and CDR2 are SEHNR and FQNEAQ (reference sequence). The CDR3 runs to 15 residues. V was pared by 0 bases and J by 3 bases, with 11 bases between. Here the CDR3 DNA reads TGTGCCAGCAGCTTAGCACAGGGATTCCACTATGGCTACACCTTC. Translating it yields CASSLAQGFHYGYTF.

Ten or more counts support this clonotype. This chain uses TRBV29-1 with TRBJ2-1; unclear D gene. Per germline, CDR1 SQVTM and CDR2 ANQGSEA. Trimming took 7 bases from V and 6 from J, leaving 16 bases between them. This CDR3 contains 13 residues. This chain's CDR3 is CSGSVSIGNEQFF. The CDR3 region has the DNA TGCAGCGGTTCGGTATCGATAGGCAATGAGCAGTTCTTC.

Many counts were recorded for this clonotype. The rearrangement joins TRBV28 to TRBJ2-7, with a possible D match to TRBD1 (6 bases). CDR1 is MDHEN, CDR2 SYDVKM, per germline. CDR3 size: 12 residues. V shed 5 bases and J shed 4 bases, with 9 bases lying between them. The CDR3, as DNA: TGTGCCAGCAGTGGACAGAGATACGAGCAGTACTTC. Translated: CASSGQRYEQYF.

This clonotype was counted only a few times. The chain combines TRBV7-9 with TRBJ1-1, with D possibly being TRBD1 (6 bases). CDR1 is SEHNR, CDR2 FQNEAQ, per germline (reference sequence). This CDR3 has 15 amino acids. V was cut by 3 bases and J by 0 bases, with 11 bases left in between. The CDR3 is CASSFNGQLNTEAFF. The CDR3 DNA follows: TGTGCCAGCAGCTTCAATGGACAGCTGAACACTGAAGCTTTCTTT.

This clonotype was counted many times. The chain recombines TRBV4-1 with TRBJ2-2; 9 nucleotides agree with TRBD2. V trimming: 1 base; J trimming: 5 bases; junction bases outside the gene matches: 14. The length of the CDR3 is 19 residues. Germline V gene data show CDR1 as MGHRA and CDR2 as YSYEKL. CDR3 coding DNA: TGCGCCAGCAGCCAAGGTTCGCTAGCGGGACCGCGAACAACCGGGGAGCTGTTTTTT. Translation gives CASSQGSLAGPRTTGELFF.

Worth noting for this clonotype: At one end the junction does not follow the germline gene, possibly because of a read error. This chain links TRBV6-5 with TRBJ1-1, with 7 bases lining up with TRBD1. CDR1 is MNHEY and CDR2 is SVGAGI in the germline V gene. This CDR3 has 10 residues. CDR3 coding DNA: TGTGCCAGCAGGCAGGGGGTAACTTTATTT. It yields the protein CASRQGVTLF.

The gene calls are TRBV7-2 and TRBJ1-2; 7 bases match TRBD1. Germline V CDR1 and CDR2: SGHTA, FQGNSA. CDR3 length: 13 amino acids. J gave up 6 bases and V 5 bases, and 6 bases lay outside the gene matches. CDR3 protein: CASSPRQGNGYTF. In nucleotides, the CDR3 is TGTGCCAGCAGCCCACGACAGGGCAATGGCTACACCTTC.

The rearrangement joins TRBV6-5 to TRBJ1-1, with TRBD1 identical over 8 bases. This CDR3 comprises 14 residues. Trimming cost V 6 bases and J 4 bases; bases outside gene matches: 7. Germline V lookup: CDR1 MNHEY, CDR2 SVGAGI. The DNA of the CDR3 is TGTGCCAGCAGATTTACAGGGGGTTCCACTGAAGCTTTCTTT. Its translation is CASRFTGGSTEAFF.

Ten or more counts support this clonotype. This chain uses TRBV21-1 with TRBJ1-2. TRBV21-1 is flagged as a pseudogene. The CDR3 has 14 residues. CDR3 sequence: CASSTRYRGYGYTF. For the CDR3, the DNA is TGTGCCAGCAGCACCAGATACCGCGGGTATGGCTACACCTTC.

This clonotype appeared a few times. The rearrangement joins TRBV24-1 to TRBJ1-5; D remains ambiguous. Trimming removed 3 bases from V and 5 bases from J, with 16 bases in between. This CDR3 region has 16 residues. CDR1 is KGHDR, CDR2 SFDVKD, per germline. CDR3 sequence: CATSDPGGPADQPQHF. In nucleotides, the CDR3 is TGTGCCACCAGTGATCCTGGAGGACCAGCCGATCAGCCCCAGCATTTT.

Ten or more counts support this clonotype. This sequence joins TRBV2 and TRBJ1-1, with 9 bases identical to TRBD1. There are 12 residues in the CDR3. In germline, CDR1 is SNHLY, CDR2 FYNNEI. V trimming: 6 bases; J trimming: 5 bases; junction bases outside the gene matches: 1. CDR3 bases: TGTGCCAGCAGGGGACAGGGTACTGAAGCTTTCTTT. Amino acid sequence: CASRGQGTEAFF.

This clonotype was counted only a few times. This chain connects TRBV29-1 to TRBJ1-1; D remains unclear. The V gene lost 6 bases and the J gene lost 0 bases, with 11 bases spanning the gap. CDR3 length: 13 residues. Per germline, CDR1 SQVTM and CDR2 ANQGSEA. DNA of the CDR3: TGCAGCGTCTCACAGACCATGAACACTGAAGCTTTCTTT. Translated, it gives CSVSQTMNTEAFF.

This chain uses TRBV28 with TRBJ2-7; the match to TRBD1 covers 10 bases. Germline values: CDR1 MDHEN, CDR2 SYDVKM. After removal of 1 base from V and 2 bases from J, the junction contained 2 bases not matched to a gene. There are 15 residues in the CDR3. The CDR3 reads CASSLLGQGTYEQYF. The CDR3 coding sequence is TGTGCCAGCAGTTTATTGGGACAGGGGACCTACGAGCAGTACTTC.

This clonotype was observed at least ten times. The chain combines TRBV6-1 with TRBJ2-7; D gene unclear. Trimming left V 0 bases short and J 4 bases short, with 13 bases between. The germline V gene encodes CDR1 MNHNS and CDR2 SASEGT. This CDR3 contains 15 residues. This chain's CDR3 is CASSEASAILYEQYF. Written as DNA, the CDR3 is TGTGCCAGCAGTGAAGCCTCTGCCATACTGTACGAGCAGTACTTC.

The chain employs TRBV6-2 or TRBV6-3 and TRBJ2-3; the D gene is possibly TRBD2 (5 bases). CDR1 MNHEY and CDR2 SVGEGT come from the germline V gene. The CDR3 consists of 13 residues. Trimming stripped 8 bases from V and 3 bases from J, with 12 bases between. The CDR3 bases are TGTGCCAGCGGTGCCACGGGGACAGATACGCAGTATTTT. Translating gives CASGATGTDTQYF.

This clonotype was seen more than once but under ten times. The chain uses TRBV20-1 and TRBJ1-5; D is ambiguous. V was shortened by 4 bases and J by 0 bases, with 16 bases between the two germline ends. In germline, CDR1 is DFQATT, CDR2 SNEGSKA (reference sequence). The CDR3 sequence is 16 residues long. CDR3 DNA: TGCAGTGCTACGGATCTTCGGATACATAGCAATCAGCCCCAGCATTTT. Protein product: CSATDLRIHSNQPQHF.

V gene TRBV7-2 combines with J gene TRBJ1-2; D is unresolved. Trimming removed 1 base at V and 3 bases at J, with 6 bases between. The CDR3 contains 13 residues. Per germline, CDR1 SGHTA and CDR2 FQGNSA. This CDR3 reads CASSLGPDYGYTF. The CDR3 DNA follows: TGTGCCAGCAGCTTAGGTCCAGACTATGGCTACACCTTC.

This clonotype was seen a few times. The chain joins TRBV30 to TRBJ2-1; either TRBD1 or TRBD2 may supply D (5 bases each). This CDR3 has 15 residues. Germline CDR1 and CDR2: GTSNPN and SVGIG (reference sequence). The V gene lost 3 bases and the J gene lost 3 bases, with 15 bases spanning the gap. CDR3 sequence reads: CAWRGRANRYNEQFF. The DNA of the CDR3 is TGTGCCTGGAGGGGACGGGCCAACCGCTACAATGAGCAGTTCTTC.

This clonotype was seen only a few times. The genes are TRBV4-1 and TRBJ2-2, with unresolved D. The CDR3 runs 18 residues. The V gene lost 0 bases and the J gene lost 0 bases, with 14 bases spanning the gap. Germline V gives CDR1 MGHRA, CDR2 YSYEKL. CDR3 protein: CASSQDAGIRTNTGELFF. Here the CDR3 DNA reads TGCGCCAGCAGCCAAGATGCTGGGATCAGGACGAACACCGGGGAGCTGTTTTTT.

This clonotype was picked up a small number of times. J is TRBJ2-5 and V is TRBV20-1; 7 bases map to TRBD1. With V trimmed by 4 bases and J by 1 base, 6 bases remained unmatched. Per germline, CDR1 DFQATT and CDR2 SNEGSKA (reference sequence). This CDR3 is built from 14 residues. The CDR3 loop reads CSAKGAAVQETQYF. The CDR3 DNA reads as TGCAGTGCTAAGGGGGCGGCAGTCCAAGAGACCCAGTACTTC.